The sample holds many counts of the clone carrying this T cell receptor (beta chain). Its antigen is not known. The sample belongs to a study of blood T cells in healthy people across ages. The use of a sample-barcoded 5' primer and a J-beta primer mix characterized a second PCR of about 7 to 12 cycles. Tagging of each cDNA molecule was performed by a template-switch adaptor with 12 random nucleotides. TCRdb re-called the 5' RACE reads through MiXCR, storing one row per CDR3 protein. The sample has 870,000 or so distinct CDR3 sequences; 29% are singletons. V was trimmed by 5 bases and J by 0 bases, leaving 11 bases between them. The germline CDR1 and CDR2 sequences are MDHEN and SYDVKM. This CDR3 comprises 14 residues. Study results and limitations: One million T cells yielded diversity estimates that were considered underestimates. The long-lived group displayed more naive CD4+ cells, plus higher diversity, than the aged donors did. Donor CMV status was unknown, possibly confounding expanded clonotype changes.

The receptor's source is a woman older than 75 in good health. Sequencing was carried out using blood. The chain recombines TRBV28 with TRBJ2-7; D is possibly TRBD1 (5 bases). In DNA form, the CDR3 reads TGTGCCAGCAGTCTTCAGGGATTCTCCTACGAGCAGTACTTC. As protein: CASSLQGFSYEQYF.